This T cell receptor (beta chain) appears in the sequencing data of a study of blood T cell repertoires in COVID-19. The CDR3 loop spans 14 amino acids. CDR1 MNHEY and CDR2 SMNVEV come from the germline V gene (reference sequence). V lost 3 bases and J lost 2, with 11 bases in between. Cohorts were assigned according to the clinical history that participants reported. Profiled with immunoSEQ multiplex PCR; TCRdb holds only in-frame clones, not every one. The sample carries 150,000 or so clones, roughly 87% recorded once. This TCR was recovered from a woman aged 40 to 50 who had been exposed to COVID-19. Sample: PBMCs or T cells enriched from blood (not recorded which). V usage is TRBV27 and J usage is TRBJ2-7, with D perhaps matching TRBD1 (5 bases). The CDR3 region is CASSLNQGTYEQYF. DNA of the CDR3: TGTGCCAGCAGTTTGAACCAGGGAACCTACGAGCAGTACTTC.